The 32 T cell receptor beta chains reported below all come from one sample, sequenced in a study of T cell changes during pregnancy in multiple sclerosis. Assay: immunoSEQ multiplex PCR; the TCRdb copy retains only in-frame clones and omits some. The sample lists under 65,000 clones; roughly 94% were seen once. The specimen was CD8+ T cells from peripheral blood mononuclear cells, collected after pregnancy. These receptors were taken from a female donor with multiple sclerosis, enrolled in a pregnancy study.

The gene calls are TRBV27 and TRBJ2-7; the match to TRBD2 covers 12 bases. V lost 6 bases and J lost 2; bases outside the gene matches: 8. CDR1 is MNHEY and CDR2 is SMNVEV in the germline V gene (reference sequence). The CDR3 has 16 residues. The CDR3 DNA is TGTGCCAGCAGGTCCCTACTAGCGGGAGGTCCCTACGAGCAGTACTTC. Encoded protein: CASRSLLAGGPYEQYF.

This clone has a single count. The CDR3 spells CASTRGGGTEAFF. In DNA, the CDR3 is TGTGCCAGTACCAGGGGCGGAGGCACTGAAGCTTTCTTT. This chain uses TRBV19 with TRBJ1-1; D may be TRBD1 (6 bases). Trimming cost V 7 bases and J 4 bases, with 13 bases left between them. The CDR3 runs to 13 residues. The germline V gene encodes CDR1 LNHDA and CDR2 SQIVND (reference sequence).

A note on this clone: The junction differs from germline at one of its ends, possibly a read error. This chain's CDR3 is CARLTNTEAFF. The CDR3 region has the DNA TGCGCCCGGCTGACTAACACTGAAGCTTTCTTT. The J gene is TRBJ1-1, the V gene TRBV30; no reliable D call. The CDR3 length is 11 residues. The germline CDR1 and CDR2 sequences are GTSNPN and SVGIG (reference sequence).

The chain combines TRBV7-9 with TRBJ1-6, with D uncertain. This CDR3 spans 11 amino acids. The germline gives CDR1 SEHNR, CDR2 FQNEAQ (reference sequence). Trimming took off 5 bases at V and 11 bases at J, with 7 bases between the two ends. The CDR3, as DNA: TGTGCCAGCAGCCCAGGCGCACCCCTCCACTTT. Residues: CASSPGAPLHF.

J is TRBJ2-7 and V is TRBV9; 9 bases match TRBD1. With V trimmed by 0 bases and J by 1 base, 8 bases remained unmatched. Germline CDR1 and CDR2: SGDLS and YYNGEE. The CDR3 has 17 amino acids. The CDR3 DNA reads as TGTGCCAGCAGCGTAGGAGGGACAGGGACCTTTTCCTACGAGCAGTACTTC. This sequence encodes CASSVGGTGTFSYEQYF.

Only one count was recorded for this clone. The chain uses TRBV9 and TRBJ2-2, with a tentative D call TRBD1 (6 bases). Germline CDR1 reads SGDLS; CDR2 reads YYNGEE. Trimming pared 0 bases from V and 5 bases from J, leaving 11 bases between. The CDR3 is 15 amino acids. The CDR3 reads CASSVGGTSTGELFF. CDR3 coding DNA: TGTGCCAGCAGCGTAGGGGGGACAAGTACCGGGGAGCTGTTTTTT.

The table lists this clone with a count of one. The chain joins TRBV5-1 to TRBJ2-7; tentative D call: TRBD1 (5 bases). Between the trimmed V and J ends, which lost 0 bases and 0 bases, there was a span of 19 bases. CDR1 is SGHRS, CDR2 YFSETQ, per germline. This CDR3 has 18 amino acids. This chain's CDR3 is CASSLAQGWLNSSYEQYF. CDR3 nucleotide sequence: TGCGCCAGCAGCTTGGCCCAGGGCTGGTTAAATTCCTCCTACGAGCAGTACTTC.

The chain links TRBV7-6 to TRBJ2-3; the match to TRBD2 covers 7 bases. CDR3 length: 15 amino acids. Germline-derived CDR1 and CDR2 are SGHVS and FNYEAQ. Trimming removed 5 bases from V and 3 bases from J; junction bases left unmatched: 8. In DNA, the CDR3 is TGTGCCAGCAGCGCAATGGCGGGAGCGACAGATACGCAGTATTTT. Its protein is CASSAMAGATDTQYF.

The chain uses TRBV19 and TRBJ2-7, with 7 nucleotides matching TRBD1. Trimming at V came to 3 bases and at J to 3 bases, leaving 2 bases not matched to a gene. Germline lookup yields CDR1 LNHDA and CDR2 SQIVND (reference sequence). The CDR3 covers 13 residues. CDR3 in DNA: TGTGCCAGTAGTATGACAGGGAACTACGAGCAGTACTTC. This translates into CASSMTGNYEQYF.

The CDR3 coding sequence is TGTGCCGCAAAGACAGGGAACACTGAAGCTTTCTTT. Translated, it gives CAAKTGNTEAFF. The chain is built from TRBV6-5 and TRBJ1-1, with D possibly matching TRBD1 (6 bases). The CDR3 runs 12 residues. V lost 11 bases and J 1 base, leaving 11 bases between the germline ends. Germline loops: CDR1 MNHEY, CDR2 SVGAGI.

The chain joins TRBV19 to TRBJ1-5; D gene uncertain. Germline V gives CDR1 LNHDA, CDR2 SQIVND (reference sequence). The ends were cut back, 2 bases at V and 0 bases at J, with 8 bases in the middle. This CDR3 has 15 amino acids. DNA for the CDR3: TGTGCCAGTAGTATATCGGAGATTAGCAATCAGCCCCAGCATTTT. Translating it yields CASSISEISNQPQHF.

The chain couples TRBV7-8 to TRBJ2-7; 14 bases are shared with TRBD2. The ends lost 5 bases at V and 7 bases at J; junction bases unmatched: 16. Looked up from germline, CDR1 is SGHVS and CDR2 is FQNEAQ. This CDR3 has 18 residues. The CDR3 bases are TGTGCCAGCAGCGTCCAAGGACTAGCGGGAGGAAGTTTGGCTGAGCAGTACTTC. Protein product: CASSVQGLAGGSLAEQYF.

The chain carries TRBV5-4 and TRBJ2-7; D is perhaps TRBD1 (5 bases). Germline V gene lookup returns CDR1 SGHNT and CDR2 YYREEE (reference sequence). Trimming removed 3 bases at V and 2 bases at J, with 12 bases between. This CDR3 is built from 14 residues. As DNA, the CDR3 is TGTGCCAGCAGCTGGAACCCAGGGACCTACGAGCAGTACTTC. It encodes CASSWNPGTYEQYF.

The chain couples TRBV7-2 to TRBJ1-2, with D tentatively TRBD1 (6 bases). CDR3 length: 14 amino acids. With 3 bases removed from V and 3 bases from J, the gap between germline ends came to 11 bases. The germline CDR1 and CDR2 sequences are SGHTA and FQGNSA. DNA for the CDR3: TGTGCCAGCAGCTTTTGGGGGCGAGACTATGGCTACACCTTC. This codes for CASSFWGRDYGYTF.

This clone has a single count. V is TRBV13 and J is TRBJ2-3, with a weak D call TRBD2 (6 bases). The CDR3 sequence is 14 residues long. Trimming shortened V by 0 bases and J by 5 bases, and 9 bases separated the two germline ends. Germline CDR1 PRHDT, CDR2 FYEKMQ (reference sequence). CDR3 protein: CASSLGRRGDTQYF. The CDR3 DNA follows: TGTGCCAGCAGCTTAGGCAGGCGGGGAGATACGCAGTATTTT.

The chain carries TRBV6-5 and TRBJ2-7, with 12 nucleotides matching TRBD2. The germline CDR1 and CDR2 sequences are MNHEY and SVGAGI. J gave up 0 bases and V 4 bases, and 4 bases lay outside the gene matches. There are 16 residues in the CDR3. The CDR3 sequence: CASSWGLAGSSYEQYF. CDR3 in DNA: TGTGCCAGCAGTTGGGGACTAGCGGGTAGCTCCTACGAGCAGTACTTC.

The rearrangement uses TRBV6-5 and TRBJ2-5; D not resolved. The CDR3 runs to 11 residues. The V end lost 6 bases, the J end lost 4 bases, and 6 bases lay between the germline ends. In germline, CDR1 is MNHEY, CDR2 SVGAGI. The CDR3 coding sequence is TGTGCCAGCAGCCCGGGAGAGACCCAGTACTTC. Amino acids: CASSPGETQYF.

V is TRBV7-8 and J is TRBJ2-7, with 9 bases aligning to TRBD1. Germline CDR1 SGHVS, CDR2 FQNEAQ. V dropped 5 bases and J dropped 0; count of bases not matched to a gene: 8. This CDR3 is built from 16 residues. The CDR3 sequence is CASSPWGQGSSYEQYF. The CDR3 nucleotides read TGTGCCAGCAGCCCTTGGGGACAGGGCAGCTCCTACGAGCAGTACTTC.

The V gene is TRBV5-4, the J gene TRBJ2-7; 8 nucleotides match TRBD2. Trimming at V came to 1 base and at J to 6 bases, leaving 6 bases not matched to a gene. The CDR3 is 14 amino acids. Per the germline V gene, CDR1 is SGHNT and CDR2 is YYREEE (reference sequence). CDR3 nucleotide sequence: TGTGCCAGCAGCTTGCGCGGGGGGCGCCGCGAGCAGTACTTC. Translation: CASSLRGGRREQYF.

This clone has more than one count but fewer than ten. The chain uses TRBV4-1 and TRBJ1-1, with TRBD1 matching 7 bases. Losses at the gene ends were 3 bases for V and 2 bases for J; bases not matched to a gene: 3. The germline V gene encodes CDR1 MGHRA and CDR2 YSYEKL. There are 14 residues in the CDR3. The CDR3 sequence is CASSQNRGNTEAFF. The CDR3 coding sequence is TGCGCCAGCAGCCAGAACAGGGGCAACACTGAAGCTTTCTTT.

The chain carries TRBV30 and TRBJ2-2, with a possible D match to TRBD2 (5 bases). The CDR3 extends over 14 amino acids. Trimming stripped 0 bases from V and 4 bases from J, with 9 bases between. The germline gives CDR1 GTSNPN, CDR2 SVGIG (reference sequence). Here the CDR3 reads CAWSVGLFTGELFF. The CDR3 DNA reads as TGTGCCTGGAGTGTTGGACTTTTCACCGGGGAGCTGTTTTTT.

The chain employs TRBV29-1 and TRBJ2-1, with 12 bases matching TRBD2. J lost 9 bases, V lost 6 bases, and 9 bases had no gene match. Germline loops: CDR1 SQVTM, CDR2 ANQGSEA. This CDR3 spans 14 amino acids. CDR3 residues: CSVPSGRAAGEQFF. The DNA of the CDR3 is TGCAGCGTCCCTAGCGGGAGGGCCGCGGGTGAGCAGTTCTTC.

The genes are TRBV5-6 and TRBJ2-3; D not certain. V was shortened by 0 bases and J by 1 base, with 6 bases between the two germline ends. The CDR3 consists of 14 residues. CDR1 and CDR2 from the germline V gene are SGHDT and YYEEEE. CDR3 protein: CASSLEARTDTQYF. The CDR3 DNA sequence: TGTGCCAGCAGCTTGGAAGCGCGCACAGATACGCAGTATTTT.

The chain employs TRBV30 and TRBJ2-1; 9 bases match TRBD2. The V segment lost 3 bases and the J segment 8 bases; nucleotides outside the gene matches: 14. Per the germline V gene, CDR1 is GTSNPN and CDR2 is SVGIG (reference sequence). This CDR3 contains 16 residues. The CDR3 loop reads CAWSTGTSLMGDEQFF. For the CDR3, the DNA is TGTGCCTGGAGCACCGGGACTAGCCTAATGGGGGATGAGCAGTTCTTC.

The rearrangement joins TRBV6-1 to TRBJ2-7, with D hard to call. Looked up from germline, CDR1 is MNHNS and CDR2 is SASEGT. Trimming took off 2 bases at V and 3 bases at J, with 11 bases between the two ends. CDR3 length: 14 residues. The CDR3 DNA is TGTGCCAGCAGTGAATCTTCACAGTACTACGAGCAGTACTTC. Translating gives CASSESSQYYEQYF.

The rearrangement links TRBV7-9 to TRBJ1-3; D is possibly TRBD1 (6 bases). V lost 4 bases, J lost 5 bases, and 18 bases lay in between. This CDR3 has 16 residues. The germline CDR1 and CDR2 sequences are SEHNR and FQNEAQ (reference sequence). The CDR3 DNA sequence: TGTGCCAGCAGCTCATCCCAGGGGAATGGGAGAAACACCATATATTTT. Protein product: CASSSSQGNGRNTIYF.

J is TRBJ2-3 and V is TRBV28, with a weak D call TRBD2 (5 bases). Germline-derived CDR1 and CDR2 are MDHEN and SYDVKM. This CDR3 has 15 amino acids. The V gene lost 4 bases and the J gene lost 2 bases, with 13 bases spanning the gap. The CDR3 DNA follows: TGTGCCAGCAGTTACCCACTAGGGATCACAGATACGCAGTATTTT. It is translated as CASSYPLGITDTQYF.

This clone was observed a few times. The chain is built from TRBV6-5 and TRBJ1-1; D gene uncertain. This CDR3 has 14 amino acids. Trimming left V 0 bases short and J 4 bases short, with 9 bases between. Germline V gene lookup returns CDR1 MNHEY and CDR2 SVGAGI. The chain's CDR3 is CASSYSSRGTEAFF. DNA for the CDR3: TGTGCCAGCAGTTACTCCTCGCGTGGCACTGAAGCTTTCTTT.

The V and J genes are TRBV9 and TRBJ1-3; 9 bases fit TRBD1. CDR1 SGDLS and CDR2 YYNGEE come from the germline V gene. The ends lost 3 bases at V and 4 bases at J; junction bases unmatched: 2. This CDR3 has 14 residues. CDR3 coding DNA: TGTGCCAGCAGCGAGGGGACAGGGGGAAACACCATATATTTT. Translated: CASSEGTGGNTIYF.

The chain uses TRBV28 and TRBJ2-7; 7 bases are shared with TRBD2. CDR1 is MDHEN and CDR2 is SYDVKM in the germline V gene. The CDR3 consists of 15 residues. The trim removed 2 bases at V and 6 bases at J, leaving 10 bases unmatched. CDR3 in amino acids: CASSLNSRASGEQYF. The CDR3, as DNA: TGTGCCAGCAGTTTAAATTCGCGGGCTAGCGGCGAGCAGTACTTC.

The chain uses TRBV9 and TRBJ2-7; 8 nucleotides align to TRBD2. Germline loops: CDR1 SGDLS, CDR2 YYNGEE. The CDR3 is 15 residues long. The V segment lost 0 bases and the J segment 4 bases; nucleotides outside the gene matches: 6. CDR3 nucleotides: TGTGCCAGCAGCGTAGCTTCGGGAGGGGGATACGAGCAGTACTTC. Protein sequence: CASSVASGGGYEQYF.

The chain carries TRBV11-2 and TRBJ2-5; 8 bases map to TRBD1. Germline lookup yields CDR1 SGHAT and CDR2 FQNNGV. The CDR3 runs to 16 residues. J lost 4 bases, V lost 5 bases, and 12 bases had no gene match. CDR3 bases: TGTGCCAGCAGCCTCCTAGGACAGGGTTGGGTAGAGACCCAGTACTTC. It specifies CASSLLGQGWVETQYF.